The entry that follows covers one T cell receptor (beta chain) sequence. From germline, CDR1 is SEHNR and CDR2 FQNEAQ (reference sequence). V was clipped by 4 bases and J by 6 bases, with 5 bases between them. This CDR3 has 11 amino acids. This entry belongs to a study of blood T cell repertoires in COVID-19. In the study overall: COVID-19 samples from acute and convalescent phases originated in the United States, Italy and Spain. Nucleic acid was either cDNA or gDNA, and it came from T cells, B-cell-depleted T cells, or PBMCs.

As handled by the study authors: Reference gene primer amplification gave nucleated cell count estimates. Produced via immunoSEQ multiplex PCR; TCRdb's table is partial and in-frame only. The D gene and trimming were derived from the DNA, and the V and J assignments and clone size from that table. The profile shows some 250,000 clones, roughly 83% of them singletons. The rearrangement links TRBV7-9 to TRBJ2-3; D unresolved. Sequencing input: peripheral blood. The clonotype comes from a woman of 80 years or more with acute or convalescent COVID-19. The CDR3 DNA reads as TGTGCCAGCAGCTCAGTTGATACGCAGTATTTT. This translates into CASSSVDTQYF.